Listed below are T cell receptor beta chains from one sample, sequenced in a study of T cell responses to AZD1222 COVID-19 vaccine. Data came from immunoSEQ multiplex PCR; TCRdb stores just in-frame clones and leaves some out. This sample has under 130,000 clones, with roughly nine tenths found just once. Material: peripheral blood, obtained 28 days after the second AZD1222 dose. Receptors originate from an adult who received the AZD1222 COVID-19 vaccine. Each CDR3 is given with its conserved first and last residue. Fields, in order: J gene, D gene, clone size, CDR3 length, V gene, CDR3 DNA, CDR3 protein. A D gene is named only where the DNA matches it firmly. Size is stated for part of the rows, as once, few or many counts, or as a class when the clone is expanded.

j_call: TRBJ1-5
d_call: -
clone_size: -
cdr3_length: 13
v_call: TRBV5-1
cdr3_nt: TGCGCCAGCAGCTTGGGACCCAATCAGCCCCAGCATTTT
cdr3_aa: CASSLGPNQPQHF

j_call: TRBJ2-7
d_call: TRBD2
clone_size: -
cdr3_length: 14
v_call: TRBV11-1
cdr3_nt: TGTGCCAGCAGCTTGGCGGGAGCCGCCTACGAGCAGTACTTC
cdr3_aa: CASSLAGAAYEQYF

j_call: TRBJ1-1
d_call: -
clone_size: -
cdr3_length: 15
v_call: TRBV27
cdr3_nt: TGTGCCAGCAGTTTATCTGCGGGGGTGAACACTGAAGCTTTCTTT
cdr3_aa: CASSLSAGVNTEAFF

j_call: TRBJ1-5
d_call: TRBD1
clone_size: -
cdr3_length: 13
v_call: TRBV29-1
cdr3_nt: TGCAGCGGGGGGGACAGCCCCAATCAGCCCCAGCATTTT
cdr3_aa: CSGGDSPNQPQHF

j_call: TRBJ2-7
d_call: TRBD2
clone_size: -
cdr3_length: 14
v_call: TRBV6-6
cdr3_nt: TGTGCCAGCAGGCAAACTAGCGGCTCCTACGAGCAGTACTTC
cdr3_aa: CASRQTSGSYEQYF

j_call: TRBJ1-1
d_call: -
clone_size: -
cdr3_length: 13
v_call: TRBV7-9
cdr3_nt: TGTGCCAGCAGCTTAGAGGTGGGGACTGAAGCTTTCTTT
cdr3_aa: CASSLEVGTEAFF

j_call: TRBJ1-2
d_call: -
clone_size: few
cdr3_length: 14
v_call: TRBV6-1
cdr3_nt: TGTGCCAGCAGTGAAGGGACAGCGGACTATGGCTACACCTTC
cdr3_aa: CASSEGTADYGYTF

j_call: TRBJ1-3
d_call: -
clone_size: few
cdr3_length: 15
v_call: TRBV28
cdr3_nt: TGTGCCAGCAGGATACAGGGTACCTCTGGAAACACCATATATTTT
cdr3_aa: CASRIQGTSGNTIYF

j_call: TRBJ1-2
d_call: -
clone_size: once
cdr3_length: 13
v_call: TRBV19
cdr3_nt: TGTGCCAGTAGTATGAGGGGCGCGGATGGCTACACCTTC
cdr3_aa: CASSMRGADGYTF

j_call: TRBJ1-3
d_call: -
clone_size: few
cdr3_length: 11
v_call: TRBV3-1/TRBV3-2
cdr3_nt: TGTGCCAGCAGCTACGCAAACACCATATATTTT
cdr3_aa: CASSYANTIYF

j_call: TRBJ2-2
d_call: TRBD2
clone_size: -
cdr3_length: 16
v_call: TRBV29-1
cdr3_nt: TGCAGCGTTGACGGCGCGGGAGGGCAGAACACCGGGGAGCTGTTTTTT
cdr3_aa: CSVDGAGGQNTGELFF

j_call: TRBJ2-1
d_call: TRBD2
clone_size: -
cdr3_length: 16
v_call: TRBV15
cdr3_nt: TGTGCCACCAGCAGAGAGGTGACTAGCGGCTACAATGAGCAGTTCTTC
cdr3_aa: CATSREVTSGYNEQFF

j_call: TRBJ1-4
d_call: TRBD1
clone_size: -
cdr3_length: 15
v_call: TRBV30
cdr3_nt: TGTGCCTGGAGTGCCATCCGGGACAGAAATGAAAAACTGTTTTTT
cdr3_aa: CAWSAIRDRNEKLFF

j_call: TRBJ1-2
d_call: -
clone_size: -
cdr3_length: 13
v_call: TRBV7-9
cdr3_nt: TGTGCCAGCAGCGATGGACAGTTCTATGGCTACACCTTC
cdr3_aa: CASSDGQFYGYTF

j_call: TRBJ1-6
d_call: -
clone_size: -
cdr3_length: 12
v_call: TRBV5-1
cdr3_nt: TGCGCCAGCAGCTTCACCGGTTCACCCCTCCACTTT
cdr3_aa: CASSFTGSPLHF

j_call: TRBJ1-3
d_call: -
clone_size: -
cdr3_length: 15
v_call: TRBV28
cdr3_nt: TGTGCCAGCAGTTGGGGGGGAAGAACTGGAAACACCATATATTTT
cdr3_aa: CASSWGGRTGNTIYF

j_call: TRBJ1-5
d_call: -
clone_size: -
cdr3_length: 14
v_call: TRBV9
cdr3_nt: TGTGCCAGCAGCGTAGGAGGAGGGAGTCAGCCCCAGCATTTT
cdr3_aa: CASSVGGGSQPQHF

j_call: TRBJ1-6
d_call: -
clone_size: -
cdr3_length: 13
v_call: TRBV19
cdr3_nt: TGTGCCAGTAGTCGGTTGAGTAATTCACCCCTCCACTTT
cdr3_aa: CASSRLSNSPLHF

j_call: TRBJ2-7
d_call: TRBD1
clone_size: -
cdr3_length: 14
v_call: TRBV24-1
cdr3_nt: TGTGCCACCAGTGGGACAGGGAAAGCTTACGAGCAGTACTTC
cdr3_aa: CATSGTGKAYEQYF

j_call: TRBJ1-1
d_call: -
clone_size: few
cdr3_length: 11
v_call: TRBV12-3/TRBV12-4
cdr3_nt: TGTGCCAGCAGAGAGGGGGGGGAAGCTTTCTTT
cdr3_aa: CASREGGEAFF

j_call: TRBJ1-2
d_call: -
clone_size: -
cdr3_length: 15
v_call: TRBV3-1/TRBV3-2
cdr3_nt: TGTGCCAGCAGCCAGATGGCCGGGACTAACTATGGCTACACCTTC
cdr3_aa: CASSQMAGTNYGYTF

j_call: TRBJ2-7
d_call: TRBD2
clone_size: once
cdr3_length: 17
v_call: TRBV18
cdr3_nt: TGTGCCAGCTCCCCGGAGACTAGCGGGAGGGGTGCGTCCGAGCAGTACTTC
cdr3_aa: CASSPETSGRGASEQYF